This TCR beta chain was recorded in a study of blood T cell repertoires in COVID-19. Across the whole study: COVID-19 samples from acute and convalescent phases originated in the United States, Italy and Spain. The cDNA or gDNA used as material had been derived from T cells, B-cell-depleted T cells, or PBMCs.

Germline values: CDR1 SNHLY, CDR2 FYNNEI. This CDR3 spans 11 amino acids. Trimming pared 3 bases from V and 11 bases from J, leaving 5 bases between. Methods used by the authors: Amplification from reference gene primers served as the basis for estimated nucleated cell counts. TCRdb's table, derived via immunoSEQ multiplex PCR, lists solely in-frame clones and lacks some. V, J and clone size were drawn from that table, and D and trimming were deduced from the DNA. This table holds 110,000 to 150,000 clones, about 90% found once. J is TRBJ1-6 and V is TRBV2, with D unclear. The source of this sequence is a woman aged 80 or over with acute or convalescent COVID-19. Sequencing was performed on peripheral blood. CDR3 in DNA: TGTGCCAGCAGTGACGAGGCACCCCTCCACTTT. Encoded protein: CASSDEAPLHF.